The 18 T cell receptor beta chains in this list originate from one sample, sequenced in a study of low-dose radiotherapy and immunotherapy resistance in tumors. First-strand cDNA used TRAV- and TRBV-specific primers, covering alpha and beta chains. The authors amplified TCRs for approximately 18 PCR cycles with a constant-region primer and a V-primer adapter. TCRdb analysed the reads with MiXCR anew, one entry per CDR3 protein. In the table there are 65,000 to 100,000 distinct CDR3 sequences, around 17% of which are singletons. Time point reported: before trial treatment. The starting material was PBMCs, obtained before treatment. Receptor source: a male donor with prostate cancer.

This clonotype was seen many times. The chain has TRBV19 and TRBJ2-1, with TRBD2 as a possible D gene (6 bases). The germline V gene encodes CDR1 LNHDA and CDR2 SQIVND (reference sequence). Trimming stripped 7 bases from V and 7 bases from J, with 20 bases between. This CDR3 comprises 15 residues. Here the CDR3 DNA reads TGTGCCAGTAAAATAGGGGAGGCTGGGCTGAATGAGCAGTTCTTC. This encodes CASKIGEAGLNEQFF.

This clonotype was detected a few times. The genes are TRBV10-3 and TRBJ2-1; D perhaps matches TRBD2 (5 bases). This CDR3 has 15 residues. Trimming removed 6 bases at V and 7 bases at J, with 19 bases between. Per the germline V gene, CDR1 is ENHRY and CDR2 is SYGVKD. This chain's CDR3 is CAISGDYAGENEQFF. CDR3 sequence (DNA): TGTGCCATCAGCGGTGACTATGCTGGAGAAAATGAGCAGTTCTTC.

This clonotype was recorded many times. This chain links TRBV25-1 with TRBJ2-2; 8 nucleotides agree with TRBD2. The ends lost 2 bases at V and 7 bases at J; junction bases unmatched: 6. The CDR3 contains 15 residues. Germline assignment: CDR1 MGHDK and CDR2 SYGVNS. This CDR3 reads CASSEMRGADGELFF. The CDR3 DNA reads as TGTGCCAGCAGTGAAATGCGGGGGGCGGACGGGGAGCTGTTTTTT.

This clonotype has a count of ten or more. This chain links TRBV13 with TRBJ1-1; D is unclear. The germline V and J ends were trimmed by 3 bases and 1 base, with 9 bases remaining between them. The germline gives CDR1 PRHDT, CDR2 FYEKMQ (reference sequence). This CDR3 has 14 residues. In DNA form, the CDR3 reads TGTGCCAGCAGCTTCTGGGCCCGGAACACTGAAGCTTTCTTT. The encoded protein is CASSFWARNTEAFF. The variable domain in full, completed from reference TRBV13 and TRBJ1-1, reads AAGVIQSPRHLIKEKRETATLKCYPIPRHDTVYWYQQGPGQDPQFLISFYEKMQSDKGSIPDRFSAQQFSDYHSELNMSSLELGDSALYFCASSFWARNTEAFFGQGTRLTVV.

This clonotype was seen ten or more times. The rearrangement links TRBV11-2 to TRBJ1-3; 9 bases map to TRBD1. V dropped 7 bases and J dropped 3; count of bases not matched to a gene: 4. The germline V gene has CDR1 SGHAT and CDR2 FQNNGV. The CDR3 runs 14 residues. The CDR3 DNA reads TGTGCCAGCAAGTGGACAGGGGATGGAAACACCATATATTTT. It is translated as CASKWTGDGNTIYF.

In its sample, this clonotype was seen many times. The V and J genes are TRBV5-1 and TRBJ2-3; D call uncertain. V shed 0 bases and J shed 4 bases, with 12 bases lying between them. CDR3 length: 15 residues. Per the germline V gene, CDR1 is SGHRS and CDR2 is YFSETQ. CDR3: CASSLGHPPADTQYF. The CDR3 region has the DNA TGCGCCAGCAGCTTGGGTCACCCCCCGGCAGATACGCAGTATTTT. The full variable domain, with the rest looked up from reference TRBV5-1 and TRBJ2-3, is KAGVTQTPRYLIKTRGQQVTLSCSPISGHRSVSWYQQTPGQGLQFLFEYFSETQRNKGNFPGRFSGRQFSNSRSEMNVSTLELGDSALYLCASSLGHPPADTQYFGPGTRLTVL.

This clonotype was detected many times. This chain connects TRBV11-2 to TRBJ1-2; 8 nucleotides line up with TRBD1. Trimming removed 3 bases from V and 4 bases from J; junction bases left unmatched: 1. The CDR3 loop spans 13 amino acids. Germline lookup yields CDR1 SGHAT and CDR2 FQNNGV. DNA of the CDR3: TGTGCCAGCAGCTTCGGACAGGGCTATGGCTACACCTTC. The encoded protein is CASSFGQGYGYTF.

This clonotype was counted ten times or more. CDR3 sequence: CASSPALGQRNSPLHF. DNA of the CDR3: TGTGCCAGCAGCCCGGCACTAGGACAGAGGAATTCACCCCTCCACTTT. The rearrangement joins TRBV5-4 to TRBJ1-6, with a weak D call TRBD1 (6 bases). Germline values: CDR1 SGHNT, CDR2 YYREEE (reference sequence). This CDR3 has 16 residues. V was clipped by 4 bases and J by 7 bases, with 18 bases between them.

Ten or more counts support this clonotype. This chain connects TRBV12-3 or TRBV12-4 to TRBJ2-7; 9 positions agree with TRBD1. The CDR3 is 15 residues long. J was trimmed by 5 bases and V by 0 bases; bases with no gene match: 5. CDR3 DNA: TGTGCCAGCAGTTTAGCGCTGGGACAGGGCAACGAGCAGTACTTC. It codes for CASSLALGQGNEQYF.

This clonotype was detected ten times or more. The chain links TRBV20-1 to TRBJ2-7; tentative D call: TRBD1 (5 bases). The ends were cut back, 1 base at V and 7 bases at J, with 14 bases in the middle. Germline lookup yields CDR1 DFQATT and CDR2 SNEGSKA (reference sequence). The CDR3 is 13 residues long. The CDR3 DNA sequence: TGCAGTGCTAGAGGGAATTGGGGCTGGGAGCAGTACTTC. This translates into CSARGNWGWEQYF.

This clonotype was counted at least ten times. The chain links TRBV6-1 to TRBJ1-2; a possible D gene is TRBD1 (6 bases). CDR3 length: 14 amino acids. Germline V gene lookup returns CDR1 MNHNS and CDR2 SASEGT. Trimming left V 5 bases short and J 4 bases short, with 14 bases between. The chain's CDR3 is CASSPRTVRYGYTF. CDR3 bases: TGTGCCAGCAGTCCAAGGACAGTCCGCTATGGCTACACCTTC.

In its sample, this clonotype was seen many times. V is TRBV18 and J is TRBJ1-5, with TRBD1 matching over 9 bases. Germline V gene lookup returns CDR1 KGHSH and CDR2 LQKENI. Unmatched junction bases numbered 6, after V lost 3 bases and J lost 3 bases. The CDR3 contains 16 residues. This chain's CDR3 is CASSPGTGKANQPQHF. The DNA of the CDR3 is TGTGCCAGCTCACCGGGGACAGGGAAGGCCAATCAGCCCCAGCATTTT.

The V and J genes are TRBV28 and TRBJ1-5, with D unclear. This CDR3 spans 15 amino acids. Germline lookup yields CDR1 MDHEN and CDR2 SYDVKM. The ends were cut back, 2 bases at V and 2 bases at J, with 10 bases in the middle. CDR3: CASSLMGSGNQPQHF. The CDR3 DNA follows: TGTGCCAGCAGTTTAATGGGGTCCGGCAATCAGCCCCAGCATTTT.

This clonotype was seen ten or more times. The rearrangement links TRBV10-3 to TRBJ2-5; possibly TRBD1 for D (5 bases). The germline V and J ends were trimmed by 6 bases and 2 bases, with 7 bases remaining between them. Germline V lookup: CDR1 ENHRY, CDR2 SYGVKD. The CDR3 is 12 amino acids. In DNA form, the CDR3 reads TGTGCCATCAGCGCAGGGCAAGAGACCCAGTACTTC. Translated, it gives CAISAGQETQYF.

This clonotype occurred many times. CDR3 coding DNA: TGTGCCAGCAGCAAAGCGATCACAGGCGCCCGGGCCATATATTTT. Translated: CASSKAITGARAIYF. The rearrangement links TRBV21-1 to TRBJ1-3; TRBD1 is the table's D call and was not checked against the DNA. TRBV21-1 is a listed pseudogene. The CDR3 is made up of 15 amino acids.

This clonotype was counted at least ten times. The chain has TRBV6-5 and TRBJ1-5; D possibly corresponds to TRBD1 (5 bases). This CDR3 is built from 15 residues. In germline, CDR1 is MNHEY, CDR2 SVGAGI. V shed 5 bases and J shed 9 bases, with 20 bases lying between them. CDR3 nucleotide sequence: TGTGCCAGCAGTCCCGACCGGGACGAAGATTTGCCCCAGCATTTT. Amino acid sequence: CASSPDRDEDLPQHF.

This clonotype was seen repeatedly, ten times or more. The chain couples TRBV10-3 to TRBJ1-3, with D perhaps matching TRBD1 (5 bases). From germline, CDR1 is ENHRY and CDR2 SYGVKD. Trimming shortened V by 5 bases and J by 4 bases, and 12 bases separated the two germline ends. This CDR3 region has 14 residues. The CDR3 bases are TGTGCCATCAGTAGCGCAGGGACGGGAAACACCATATATTTT. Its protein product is CAISSAGTGNTIYF.

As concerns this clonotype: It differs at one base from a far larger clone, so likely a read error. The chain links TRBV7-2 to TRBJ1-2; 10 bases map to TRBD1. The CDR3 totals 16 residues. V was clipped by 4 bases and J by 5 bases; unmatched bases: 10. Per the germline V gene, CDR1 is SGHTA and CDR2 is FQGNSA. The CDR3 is CTSSSPPGQGIYGYTF. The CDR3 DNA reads TGTACCAGCAGCTCCCCGCCGGGACAGGGGATTTATGGCTACACCTTC.